This TCR beta chain was identified during a study of Ad26.COV2.S vaccination and SARS-CoV-2 variants. Across the study: Donor got 5x10^10 or 1x10^11 viral particles of Ad26.COV2.S. Findings of the study overall: Breadth measured for non-spike TCRs was similar across vaccine and placebo recipients.

Assay used: immunoSEQ multiplex PCR; TCRdb lists only in-frame clones, some missing. The sample includes 300,000 to 400,000 clones, around 83% seen only once; the top ten take roughly 2.1%. V gave up 7 bases and J gave up 1 base, with 19 bases separating them. The CDR3 runs 15 residues. The germline V gene has CDR1 SQVTM and CDR2 ANQGSEA. On this clone: The antigen remains unidentified.

The treatment was: about 20 received Ad26.COV2.S at low or high dose, single or two shots; 5 received placebo; per-sample allocation not given. At day 63 after the first vaccine or placebo injection, samples were drawn. This person who donated was an adult of 18-55 years in Boston. This sequence joins TRBV29-1 and TRBJ1-1; weak D call: TRBD1 (6 bases). Sequencing used peripheral blood, obtained in a trial of Ad26.COV2.S vaccine versus placebo. The TCR sequence derives from a person aged 18 to 59 who received the Ad26.COV2.S COVID-19 vaccine or a placebo. This chain's CDR3 is CSALFLPGQNTEAFF. CDR3 nucleotides: TGCAGCGCCCTTTTTTTACCGGGACAGAACACTGAAGCTTTCTTT.